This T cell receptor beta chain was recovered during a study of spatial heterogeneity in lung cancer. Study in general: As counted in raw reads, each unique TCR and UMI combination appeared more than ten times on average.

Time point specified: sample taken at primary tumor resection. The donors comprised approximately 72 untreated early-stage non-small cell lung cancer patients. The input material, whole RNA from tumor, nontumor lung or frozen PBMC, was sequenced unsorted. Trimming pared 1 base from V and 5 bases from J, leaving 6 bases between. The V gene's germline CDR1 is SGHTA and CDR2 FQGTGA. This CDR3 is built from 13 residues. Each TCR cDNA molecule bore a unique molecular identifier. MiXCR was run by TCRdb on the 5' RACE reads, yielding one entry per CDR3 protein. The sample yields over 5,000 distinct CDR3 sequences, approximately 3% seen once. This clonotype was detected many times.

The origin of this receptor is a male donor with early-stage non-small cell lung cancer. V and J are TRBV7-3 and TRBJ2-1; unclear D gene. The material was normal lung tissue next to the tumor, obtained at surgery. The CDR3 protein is CASSLRPNNEQFF. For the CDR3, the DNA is TGTGCCAGCAGCTTAAGGCCTAACAATGAGCAGTTCTTC.